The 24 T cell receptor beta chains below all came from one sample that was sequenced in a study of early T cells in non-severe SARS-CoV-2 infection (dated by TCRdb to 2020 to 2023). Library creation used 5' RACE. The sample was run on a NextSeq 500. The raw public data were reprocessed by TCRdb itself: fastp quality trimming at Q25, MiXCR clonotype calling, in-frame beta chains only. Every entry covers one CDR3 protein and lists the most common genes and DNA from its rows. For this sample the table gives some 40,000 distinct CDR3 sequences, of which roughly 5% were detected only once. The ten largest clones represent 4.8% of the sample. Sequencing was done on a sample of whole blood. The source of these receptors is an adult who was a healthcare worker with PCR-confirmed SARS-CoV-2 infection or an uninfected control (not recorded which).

CDR3 region: CSATGAITYGYTF. DNA of the CDR3: TGCAGCGCGACAGGGGCGATCACTTATGGCTACACCTTC. The chain couples TRBV29-1 to TRBJ1-2, with 8 positions matching TRBD1. V shed 7 bases and J 5 bases; nucleotides not matched to a gene: 9. CDR3 length: 13 residues. The germline V gene has CDR1 SQVTM and CDR2 ANQGSEA.

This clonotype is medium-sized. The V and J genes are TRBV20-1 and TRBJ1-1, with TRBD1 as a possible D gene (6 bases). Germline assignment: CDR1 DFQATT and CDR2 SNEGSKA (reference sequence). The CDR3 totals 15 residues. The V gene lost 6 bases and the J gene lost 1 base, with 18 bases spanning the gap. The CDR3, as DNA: TGCAGTGCATCGGAGCTACAGGGATCGAACACTGAAGCTTTCTTT. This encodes CSASELQGSNTEAFF.

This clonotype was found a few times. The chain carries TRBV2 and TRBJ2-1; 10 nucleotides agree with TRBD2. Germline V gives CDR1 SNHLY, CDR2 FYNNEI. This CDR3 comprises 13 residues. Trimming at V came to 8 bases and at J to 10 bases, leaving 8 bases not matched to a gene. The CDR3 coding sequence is TGTGCCAGCCGGACTAGCGGTTCAGGCGAGCAGTTCTTC. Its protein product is CASRTSGSGEQFF.

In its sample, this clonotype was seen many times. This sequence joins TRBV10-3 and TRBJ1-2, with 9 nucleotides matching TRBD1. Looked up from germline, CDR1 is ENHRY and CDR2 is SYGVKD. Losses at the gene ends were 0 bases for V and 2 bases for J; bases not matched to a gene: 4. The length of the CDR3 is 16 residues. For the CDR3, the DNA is TGTGCCATCAGTGAGTCGTCCGGGACAGGGAACTATGGCTACACCTTC. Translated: CAISESSGTGNYGYTF.

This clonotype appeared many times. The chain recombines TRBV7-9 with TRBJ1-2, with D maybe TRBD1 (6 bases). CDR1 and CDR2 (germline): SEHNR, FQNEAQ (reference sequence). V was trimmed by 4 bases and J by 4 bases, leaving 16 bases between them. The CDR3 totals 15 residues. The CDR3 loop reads CASSSTRAGAYGYTF. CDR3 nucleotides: TGTGCCAGCAGCTCAACCCGAGCGGGGGCCTATGGCTACACCTTC.

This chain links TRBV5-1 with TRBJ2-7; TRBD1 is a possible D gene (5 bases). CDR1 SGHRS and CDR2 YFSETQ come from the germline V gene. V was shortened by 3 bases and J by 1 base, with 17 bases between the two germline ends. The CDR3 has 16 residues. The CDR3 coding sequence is TGCGCCAGCAGCTACGGCCCAGGGCCGGTTTCCTACGAGCAGTACTTC. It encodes CASSYGPGPVSYEQYF.

CDR3 region: CSASPDRGRGTEAFF. CDR3 bases: TGCAGTGCTAGCCCGGACAGGGGGAGAGGGACTGAAGCTTTCTTT. The chain employs TRBV20-1 and TRBJ1-1, with 10 positions matching TRBD1. CDR1 and CDR2 (germline): DFQATT, SNEGSKA (reference sequence). With 3 bases clipped from V and 5 bases from J, the junction kept 9 bases outside the gene matches. This CDR3 is built from 15 residues.

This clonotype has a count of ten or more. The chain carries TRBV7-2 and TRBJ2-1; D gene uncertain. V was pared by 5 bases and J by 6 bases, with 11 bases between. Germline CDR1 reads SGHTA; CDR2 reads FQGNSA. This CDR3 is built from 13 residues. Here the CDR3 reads CASSPPPTNEQFF. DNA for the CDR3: TGTGCCAGCAGCCCCCCGCCCACCAATGAGCAGTTCTTC.

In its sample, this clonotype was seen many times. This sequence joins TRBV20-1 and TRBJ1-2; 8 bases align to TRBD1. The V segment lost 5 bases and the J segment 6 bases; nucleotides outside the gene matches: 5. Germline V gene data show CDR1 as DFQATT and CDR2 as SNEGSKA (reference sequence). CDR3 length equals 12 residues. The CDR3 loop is CSAPDRGDGYTF. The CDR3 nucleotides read TGCAGTGCTCCAGACAGGGGAGATGGCTACACCTTC.

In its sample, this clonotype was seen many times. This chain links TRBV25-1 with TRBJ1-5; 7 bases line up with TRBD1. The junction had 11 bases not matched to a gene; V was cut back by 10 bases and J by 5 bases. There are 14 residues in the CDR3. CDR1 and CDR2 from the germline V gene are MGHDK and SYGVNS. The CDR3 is CAIGPTGKHQPQHF. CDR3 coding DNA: TGTGCCATCGGCCCGACAGGGAAGCATCAGCCCCAGCATTTT.

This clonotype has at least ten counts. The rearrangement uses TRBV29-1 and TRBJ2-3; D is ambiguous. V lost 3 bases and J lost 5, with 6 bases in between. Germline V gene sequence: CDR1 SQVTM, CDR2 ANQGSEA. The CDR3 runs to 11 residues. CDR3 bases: TGCAGCGTTGATAAGAGAGATACGCAGTATTTT. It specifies CSVDKRDTQYF.

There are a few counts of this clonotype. The CDR3 is CASSLVGPGGLYGYTF. In nucleotides, the CDR3 is TGTGCCAGCAGTTTAGTAGGGCCAGGGGGCCTCTATGGCTACACCTTC. J is TRBJ1-2 and V is TRBV28, with 8 bases matching TRBD1. This CDR3 has 16 amino acids. The germline gives CDR1 MDHEN, CDR2 SYDVKM. J was trimmed by 4 bases and V by 2 bases; bases with no gene match: 9.

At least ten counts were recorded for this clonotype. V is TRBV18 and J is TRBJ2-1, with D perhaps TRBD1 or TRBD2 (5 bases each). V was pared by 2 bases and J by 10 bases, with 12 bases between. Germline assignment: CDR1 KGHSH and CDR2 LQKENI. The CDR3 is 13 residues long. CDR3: CASSPGDAREQFF. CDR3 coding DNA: TGTGCCAGCTCACCAGGGGACGCAAGGGAGCAGTTCTTC. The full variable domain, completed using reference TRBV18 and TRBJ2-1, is NAGVMQNPRHLVRRRGQEARLRCSPMKGHSHVYWYRQLPEEGLKFMVYLQKENIIDESGMPKERFSAEFPKEGPSILRIQQVVRGDSAAYFCASSPGDAREQFFGPGTRLTVL.

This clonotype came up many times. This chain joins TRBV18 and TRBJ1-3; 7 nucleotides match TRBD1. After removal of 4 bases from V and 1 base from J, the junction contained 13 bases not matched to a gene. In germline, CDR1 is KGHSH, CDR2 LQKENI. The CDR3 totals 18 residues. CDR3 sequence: CASSRPAPGTDSGNTIYF. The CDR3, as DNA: TGTGCCAGCTCACGGCCGGCCCCAGGGACAGATTCTGGAAACACCATATATTTT.

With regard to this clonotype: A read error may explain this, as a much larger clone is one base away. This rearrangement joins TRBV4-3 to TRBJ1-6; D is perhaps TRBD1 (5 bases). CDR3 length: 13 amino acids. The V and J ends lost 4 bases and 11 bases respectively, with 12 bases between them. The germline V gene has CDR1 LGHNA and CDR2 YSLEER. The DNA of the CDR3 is TGCGCCAGCAGCCTAACAGGAAATACACCCCTCCACTTT. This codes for CASSLTGNTPLHF.

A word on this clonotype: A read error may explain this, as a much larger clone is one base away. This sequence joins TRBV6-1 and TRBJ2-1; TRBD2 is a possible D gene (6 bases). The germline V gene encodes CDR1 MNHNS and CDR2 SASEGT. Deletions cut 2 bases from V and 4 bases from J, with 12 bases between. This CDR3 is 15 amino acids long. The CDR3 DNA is TGTGCCAGCAGTGAAAGGCAGGGAGGTTACAATGAGCAGTTCTTC. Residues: CASSERQGGYNEQFF.

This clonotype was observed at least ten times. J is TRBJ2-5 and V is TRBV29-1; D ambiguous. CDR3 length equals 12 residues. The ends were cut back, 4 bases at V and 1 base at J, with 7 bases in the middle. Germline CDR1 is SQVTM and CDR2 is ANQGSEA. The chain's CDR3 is CSVAVRQETQYF. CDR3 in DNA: TGCAGCGTTGCAGTTCGCCAAGAGACCCAGTACTTC.

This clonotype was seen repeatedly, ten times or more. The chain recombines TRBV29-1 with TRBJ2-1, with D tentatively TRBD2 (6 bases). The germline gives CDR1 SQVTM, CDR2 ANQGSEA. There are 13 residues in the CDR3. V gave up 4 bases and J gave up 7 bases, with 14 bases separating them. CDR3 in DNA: TGCAGCGTTGTGTCTAGCGCATCTAATGAGCAGTTCTTC. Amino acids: CSVVSSASNEQFF.

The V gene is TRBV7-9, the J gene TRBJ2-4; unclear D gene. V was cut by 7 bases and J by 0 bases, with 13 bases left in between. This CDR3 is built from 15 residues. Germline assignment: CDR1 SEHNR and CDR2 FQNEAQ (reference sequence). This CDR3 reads CASMTTSEAKNIQYF. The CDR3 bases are TGTGCCAGCATGACGACTTCGGAAGCCAAAAACATTCAGTACTTC.

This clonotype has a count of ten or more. CDR3 loop: CASSQATGLPNYGYTF. The CDR3, as DNA: TGCGCCAGCAGCCAAGCGACAGGGCTTCCTAACTATGGCTACACCTTC. The V and J genes are TRBV4-3 and TRBJ1-2; 7 bases are shared with TRBD1. This CDR3 is 16 amino acids long. Germline V CDR1 and CDR2: LGHNA, YSLEER. V lost 1 base, J lost 0 bases, and 5 bases stayed unmatched.

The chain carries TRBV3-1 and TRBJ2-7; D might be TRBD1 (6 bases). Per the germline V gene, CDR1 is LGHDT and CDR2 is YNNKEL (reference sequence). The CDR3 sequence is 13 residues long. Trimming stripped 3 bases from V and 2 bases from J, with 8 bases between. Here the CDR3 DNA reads TGTGCCAGCAGCCAGGACAGTACCTACGAGCAGTACTTC. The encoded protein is CASSQDSTYEQYF.

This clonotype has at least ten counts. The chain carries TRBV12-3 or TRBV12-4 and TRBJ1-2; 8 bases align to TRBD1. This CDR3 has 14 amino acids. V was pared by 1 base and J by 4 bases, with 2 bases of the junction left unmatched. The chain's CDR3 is CASSLVGTGYGYTF. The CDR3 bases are TGTGCCAGCAGTTTAGTTGGGACAGGCTATGGCTACACCTTC.

The CDR3 DNA sequence: TGTGCCAGCAGTTCGGGGACTGGATCCTACAATGAGCAGTTCTTC. This sequence encodes CASSSGTGSYNEQFF. The chain has TRBV6-6 and TRBJ2-1, with a weak D call TRBD2 (6 bases). V lost 4 bases and J 1 base, leaving 11 bases between the germline ends. This CDR3 contains 15 residues. Germline CDR1 reads MNHNY; CDR2 reads SVGAGI (reference sequence).

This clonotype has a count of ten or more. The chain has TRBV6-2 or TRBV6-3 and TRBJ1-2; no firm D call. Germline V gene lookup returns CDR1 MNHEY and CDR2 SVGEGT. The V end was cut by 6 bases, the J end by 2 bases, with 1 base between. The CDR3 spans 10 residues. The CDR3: CASRNYGYTF. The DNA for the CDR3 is TGTGCCAGCAGAAACTATGGCTACACCTTC.